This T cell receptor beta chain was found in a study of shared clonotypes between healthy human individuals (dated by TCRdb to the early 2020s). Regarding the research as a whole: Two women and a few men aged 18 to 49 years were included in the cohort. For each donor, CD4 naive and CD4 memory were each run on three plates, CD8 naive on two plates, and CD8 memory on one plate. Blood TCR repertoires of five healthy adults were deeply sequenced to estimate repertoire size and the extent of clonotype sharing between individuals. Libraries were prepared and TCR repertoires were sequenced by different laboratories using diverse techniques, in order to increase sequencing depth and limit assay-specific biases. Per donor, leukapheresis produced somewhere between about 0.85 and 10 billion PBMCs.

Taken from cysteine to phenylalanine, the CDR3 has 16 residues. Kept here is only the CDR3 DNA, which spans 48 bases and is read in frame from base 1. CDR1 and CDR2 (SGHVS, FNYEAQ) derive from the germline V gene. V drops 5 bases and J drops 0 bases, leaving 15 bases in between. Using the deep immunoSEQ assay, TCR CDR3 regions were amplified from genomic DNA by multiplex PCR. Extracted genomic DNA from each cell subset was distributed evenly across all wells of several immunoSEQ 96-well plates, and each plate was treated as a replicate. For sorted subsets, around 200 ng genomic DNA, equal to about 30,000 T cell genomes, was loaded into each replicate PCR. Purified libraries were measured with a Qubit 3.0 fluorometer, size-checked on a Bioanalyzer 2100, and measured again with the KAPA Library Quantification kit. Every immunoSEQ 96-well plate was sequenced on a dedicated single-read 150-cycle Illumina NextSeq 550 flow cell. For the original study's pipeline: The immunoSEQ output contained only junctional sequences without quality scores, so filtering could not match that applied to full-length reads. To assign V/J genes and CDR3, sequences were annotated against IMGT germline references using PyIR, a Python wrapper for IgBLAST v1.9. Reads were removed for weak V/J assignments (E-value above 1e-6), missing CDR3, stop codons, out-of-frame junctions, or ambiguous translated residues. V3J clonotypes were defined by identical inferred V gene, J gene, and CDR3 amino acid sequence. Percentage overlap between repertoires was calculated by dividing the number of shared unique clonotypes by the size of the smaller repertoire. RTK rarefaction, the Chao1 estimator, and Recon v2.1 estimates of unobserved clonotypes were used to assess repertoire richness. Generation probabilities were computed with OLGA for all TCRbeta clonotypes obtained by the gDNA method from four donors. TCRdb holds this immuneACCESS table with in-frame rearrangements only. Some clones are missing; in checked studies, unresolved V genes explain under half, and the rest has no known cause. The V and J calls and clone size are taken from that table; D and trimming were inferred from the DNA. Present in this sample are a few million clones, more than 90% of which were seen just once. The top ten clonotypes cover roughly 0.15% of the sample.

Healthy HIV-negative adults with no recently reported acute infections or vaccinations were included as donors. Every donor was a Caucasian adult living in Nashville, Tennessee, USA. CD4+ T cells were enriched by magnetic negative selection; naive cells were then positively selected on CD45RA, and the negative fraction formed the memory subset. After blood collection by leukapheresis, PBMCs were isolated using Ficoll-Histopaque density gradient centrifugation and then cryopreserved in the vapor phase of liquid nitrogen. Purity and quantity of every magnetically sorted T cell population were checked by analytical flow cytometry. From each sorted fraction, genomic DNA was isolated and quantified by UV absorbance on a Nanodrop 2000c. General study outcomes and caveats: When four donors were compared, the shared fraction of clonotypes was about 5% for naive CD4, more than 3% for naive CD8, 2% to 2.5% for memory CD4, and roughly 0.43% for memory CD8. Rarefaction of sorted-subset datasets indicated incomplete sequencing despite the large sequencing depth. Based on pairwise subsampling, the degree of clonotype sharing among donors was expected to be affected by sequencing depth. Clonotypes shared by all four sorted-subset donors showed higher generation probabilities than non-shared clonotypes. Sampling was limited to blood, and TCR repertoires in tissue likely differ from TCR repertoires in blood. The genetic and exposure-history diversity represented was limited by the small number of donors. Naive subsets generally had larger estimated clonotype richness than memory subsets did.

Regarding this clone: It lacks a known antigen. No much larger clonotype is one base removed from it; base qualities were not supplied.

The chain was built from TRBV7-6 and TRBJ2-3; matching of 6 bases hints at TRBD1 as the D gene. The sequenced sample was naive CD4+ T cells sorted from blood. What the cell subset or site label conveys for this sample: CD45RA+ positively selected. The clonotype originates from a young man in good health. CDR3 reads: CASSPRQVSSTDTQYF. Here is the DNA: TGTGCCAGCAGCCCCCGACAGGTGTCTAGCACAGATACGCAGTATTTT.